This is a list of T cell receptor beta chains from one sample in a study of beta chain features in type 1 diabetes. The repertoire was sequenced with immunoSEQ multiplex PCR; TCRdb's copy has only in-frame clones and lacks some. The profile covers around 130,000 clones, with around 17% appearing a single time and under 2.5% taken by the ten largest. The sample comprised central memory CD4+ T cells from blood. The receptors were sampled from a man younger than 40 with type 1 diabetes. The CDR3 runs from the conserved cysteine through the conserved F or W. The D gene is left open where the match is weak. The listing skips clone size in some rows; elsewhere it reads once, few, many or a size class.

TRBJ2-3 | - | TRBV7-2 | - | 11 | TGTGCCAGCGGGTCGACAGATACGCAGTATTTT | CASGSTDTQYF
TRBJ1-2 | - | TRBV27 | - | 15 | TGTGCCAGCAGTTTATCCTGGCGATGGGAGGATGGCTACACCTTC | CASSLSWRWEDGYTF
TRBJ2-1 | few | TRBV5-1 | TRBD1 | 15 | TGCGCCAGCAGCTTGGGACAGGGGGAGTACAATGAGCAGTTCTTC | CASSLGQGEYNEQFF
TRBJ2-7 | many | TRBV28 | - | 13 | TGTGCCAGCAGTTTGGGCGGACACTACGAGCAGTACTTC | CASSLGGHYEQYF
TRBJ2-7 | - | TRBV19 | - | 12 | TGTGCCAGTAGTATTCCGGGGTACGAGCAGTACTTC | CASSIPGYEQYF
TRBJ2-7 | many | TRBV28 | TRBD1 | 15 | TGTGCCAGCAGTCAATGGACAGGGGCCCATCGAGAGCAGTACTTC | CASSQWTGAHREQYF
TRBJ2-5 | - | TRBV6-1 | - | 13 | TGTGCCAGCGGGGGACACTACCAAGAGACCCAGTACTTC | CASGGHYQETQYF
TRBJ1-4 | - | TRBV5-4 | - | 14 | TGTGCCAGCAGCTTGTACGGACAGCTGGAAAAACTGTTTTTT | CASSLYGQLEKLFF
TRBJ1-1 | few | TRBV2 | TRBD1 | 14 | TGTGCCAGCAGCGCCGGGACAGGGAGAACTGAAGCTTTCTTT | CASSAGTGRTEAFF
TRBJ1-2 | few | TRBV29-1 | TRBD1 | 14 | TGCAGCGTTAAATGGACAGGGTACTTCGCTGGCTACACCTTC | CSVKWTGYFAGYTF
TRBJ1-2 | - | TRBV9 | - | 13 | TGTGCCAGCAGCCCAGAACCAGGGAAGGGCTACACCTTC | CASSPEPGKGYTF
TRBJ2-7 | - | TRBV6-1 | - | 15 | TGTGCCAGCAGTAAGACAGGGAGGAGCTCCTACGAGCAGTACTTC | CASSKTGRSSYEQYF
TRBJ1-3 | - | TRBV7-2 | - | 17 | TGTGCCAGCAGCTTAGCCGCCACAGGGTACTCTGGAAACACCATATATTTT | CASSLAATGYSGNTIYF
TRBJ2-2 | - | TRBV6-6 | - | 14 | TGTGCCAGCAGTTATCAAACGAACACCGGGGAGCTGTTTTTT | CASSYQTNTGELFF
TRBJ1-2 | few | TRBV30 | - | 13 | TGTGCCTGGAGTGTTGCCGGGGGAGGTGGCTACACCTTC | CAWSVAGGGGYTF
TRBJ1-2 | once | TRBV7-6 | TRBD1 | 15 | TGTGCCAGCAGCTTAGGGACAGGGTCGATGGGAGGCTACACCTTC | CASSLGTGSMGGYTF
TRBJ1-2 | - | TRBV30 | - | 11 | TGTGCCTGGAGTAATAACTATGGCTACACCTTC | CAWSNNYGYTF
TRBJ2-7 | - | TRBV30 | - | 12 | TGTGCCTGGGGCTCTGGCCTTTACGAGCAGTACTTC | CAWGSGLYEQYF
TRBJ2-3 | few | TRBV5-1 | - | 13 | TGCGCCAGCAGCGGGCTCCCCACAGATACGCAGTATTTT | CASSGLPTDTQYF
TRBJ2-3 | few | TRBV11-2 | - | 15 | TGTGCCAGCAGCTTAATGGCAGGGTCCAGGGATACGCAGTATTTT | CASSLMAGSRDTQYF
TRBJ1-6 | - | TRBV30 | - | 13 | TGTGCCTGGAGGCCGGTGATTAATTCACCCCTCCACTTT | CAWRPVINSPLHF
TRBJ1-2 | - | TRBV6-1 | - | 13 | TGTGCCAGCAGGACCTGGGGCGCGGATGGCTACACCTTC | CASRTWGADGYTF
TRBJ1-1 | - | TRBV7-2 | - | 13 | TGTGCCAGCAGCTTCAGCAGGAACACTGAAGCTTTCTTT | CASSFSRNTEAFF
TRBJ2-5 | - | TRBV7-9 | TRBD2 | 14 | TGTGCCAGCAGCGTCAGCGGGGGGGCGGAGACCCAGTACTTC | CASSVSGGAETQYF
TRBJ2-2 | - | TRBV4-3 | - | 14 | TGCGCCAGCAGCCACGTTCAGGGCAGCGGGGAGCTGTTTTTT | CASSHVQGSGELFF
TRBJ2-7 | - | TRBV10-2 | - | 13 | TGCGCCAGCAGTGAGGGTACGAGCTACGAGCAGTACTTC | CASSEGTSYEQYF